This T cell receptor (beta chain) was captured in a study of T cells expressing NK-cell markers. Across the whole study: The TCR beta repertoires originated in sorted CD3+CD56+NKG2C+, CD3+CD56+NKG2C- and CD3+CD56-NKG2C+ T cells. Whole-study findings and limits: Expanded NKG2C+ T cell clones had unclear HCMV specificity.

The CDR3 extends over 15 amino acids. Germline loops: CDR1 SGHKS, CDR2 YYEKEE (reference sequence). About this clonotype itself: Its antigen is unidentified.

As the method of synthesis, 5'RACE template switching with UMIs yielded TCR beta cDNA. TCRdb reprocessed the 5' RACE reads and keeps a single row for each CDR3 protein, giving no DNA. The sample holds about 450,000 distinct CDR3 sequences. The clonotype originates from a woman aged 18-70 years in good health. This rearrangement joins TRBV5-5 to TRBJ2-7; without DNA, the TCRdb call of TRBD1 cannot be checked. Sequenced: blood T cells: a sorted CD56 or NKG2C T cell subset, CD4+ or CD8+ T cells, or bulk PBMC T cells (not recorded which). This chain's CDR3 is CASSLAGTGVSEQYF.